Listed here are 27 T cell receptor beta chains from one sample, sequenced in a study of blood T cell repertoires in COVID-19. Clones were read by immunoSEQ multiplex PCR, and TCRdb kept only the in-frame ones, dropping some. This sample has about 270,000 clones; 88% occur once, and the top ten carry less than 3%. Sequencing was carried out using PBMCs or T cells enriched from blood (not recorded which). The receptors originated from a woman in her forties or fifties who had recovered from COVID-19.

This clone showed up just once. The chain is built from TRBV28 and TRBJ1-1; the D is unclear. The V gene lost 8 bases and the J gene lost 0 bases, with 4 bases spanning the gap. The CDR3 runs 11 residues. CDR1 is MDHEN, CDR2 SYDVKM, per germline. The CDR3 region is CASLLNTEAFF. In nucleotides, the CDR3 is TGTGCCAGCCTATTGAACACTGAAGCTTTCTTT.

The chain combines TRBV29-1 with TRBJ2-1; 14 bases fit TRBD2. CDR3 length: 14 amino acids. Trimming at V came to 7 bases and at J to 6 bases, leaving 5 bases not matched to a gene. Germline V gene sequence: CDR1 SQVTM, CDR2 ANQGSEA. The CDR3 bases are TGCAGCGCTCTAGGGACTAGCGGGAGCAATGAGCAGTTCTTC. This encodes CSALGTSGSNEQFF.

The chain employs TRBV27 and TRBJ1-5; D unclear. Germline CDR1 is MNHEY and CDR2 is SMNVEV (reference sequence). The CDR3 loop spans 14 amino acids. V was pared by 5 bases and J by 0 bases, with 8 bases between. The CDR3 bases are TGTGCCAGCAGTCTTGTTTATAGCAATCAGCCCCAGCATTTT. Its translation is CASSLVYSNQPQHF.

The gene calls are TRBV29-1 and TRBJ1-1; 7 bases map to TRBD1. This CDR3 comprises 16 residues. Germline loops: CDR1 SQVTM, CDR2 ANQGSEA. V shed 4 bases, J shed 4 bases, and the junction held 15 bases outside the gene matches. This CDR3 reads CSVGQGGASKLTEAFF. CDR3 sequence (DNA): TGCAGCGTTGGCCAGGGGGGAGCTTCTAAGCTCACTGAAGCTTTCTTT. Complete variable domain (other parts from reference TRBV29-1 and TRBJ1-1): SAVISQKPSRDICQRGTSLTIQCQVDSQVTMMFWYRQQPGQSLTLIATANQGSEATYESGFVIDKFPISRPNLTFSTLTVSNMSPEDSSIYLCSVGQGGASKLTEAFFGQGTRLTVV.

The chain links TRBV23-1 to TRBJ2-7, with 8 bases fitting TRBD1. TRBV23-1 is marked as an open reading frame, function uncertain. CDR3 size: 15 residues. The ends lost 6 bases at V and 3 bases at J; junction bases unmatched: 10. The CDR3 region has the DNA TGCGCCAGCAGCCCGGACAGGGTACGGAACTACGAGCAGTACTTC. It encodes CASSPDRVRNYEQYF.

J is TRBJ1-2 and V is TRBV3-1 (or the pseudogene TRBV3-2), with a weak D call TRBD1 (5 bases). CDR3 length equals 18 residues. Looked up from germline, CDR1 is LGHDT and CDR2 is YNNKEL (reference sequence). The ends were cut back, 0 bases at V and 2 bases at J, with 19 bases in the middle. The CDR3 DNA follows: TGTGCCAGCAGCCAAGAACTTCACTCAGGGTGTAGAAACTATGGCTACACCTTC. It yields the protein CASSQELHSGCRNYGYTF.

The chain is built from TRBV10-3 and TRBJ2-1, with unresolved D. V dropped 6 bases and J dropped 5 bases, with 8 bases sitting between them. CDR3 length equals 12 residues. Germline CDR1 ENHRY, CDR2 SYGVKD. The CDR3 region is CAISLSNNEQFF. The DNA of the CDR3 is TGTGCCATCAGCCTCAGTAACAATGAGCAGTTCTTC.

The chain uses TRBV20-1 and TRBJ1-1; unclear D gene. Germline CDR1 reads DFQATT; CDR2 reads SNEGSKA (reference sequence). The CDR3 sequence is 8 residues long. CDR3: CTGTEAFF. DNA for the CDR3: TGCACCGGGACTGAAGCTTTCTTT.

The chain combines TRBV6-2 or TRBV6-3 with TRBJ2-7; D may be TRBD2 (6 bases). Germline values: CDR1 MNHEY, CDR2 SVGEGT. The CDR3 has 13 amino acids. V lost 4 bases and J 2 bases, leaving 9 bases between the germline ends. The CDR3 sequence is CASSFPGAYEQYF. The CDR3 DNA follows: TGTGCCAGCAGTTTTCCGGGAGCCTACGAGCAGTACTTC.

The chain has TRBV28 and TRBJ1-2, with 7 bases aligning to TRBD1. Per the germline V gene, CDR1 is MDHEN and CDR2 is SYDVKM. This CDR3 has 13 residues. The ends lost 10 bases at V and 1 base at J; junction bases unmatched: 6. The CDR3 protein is CATRRDSNYGYTF. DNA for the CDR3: TGTGCCACCAGACGGGACAGTAACTATGGCTACACCTTC.

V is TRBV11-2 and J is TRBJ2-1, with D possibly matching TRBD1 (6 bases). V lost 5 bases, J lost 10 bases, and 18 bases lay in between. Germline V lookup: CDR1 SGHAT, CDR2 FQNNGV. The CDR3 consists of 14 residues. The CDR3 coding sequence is TGTGCCAGCAGCCAGCCAACAGGGTTTCGGGAGCAGTTCTTC. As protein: CASSQPTGFREQFF.

CDR3 protein: CASSLDQVVNEQFF. For the CDR3, the DNA is TGTGCCAGCAGCTTAGATCAAGTAGTGAATGAGCAGTTCTTC. V is TRBV11-2 and J is TRBJ2-1; D uncertain. This CDR3 contains 14 residues. CDR1 is SGHAT and CDR2 is FQNNGV in the germline V gene. V was cut by 0 bases and J by 7 bases, with 10 bases left in between.

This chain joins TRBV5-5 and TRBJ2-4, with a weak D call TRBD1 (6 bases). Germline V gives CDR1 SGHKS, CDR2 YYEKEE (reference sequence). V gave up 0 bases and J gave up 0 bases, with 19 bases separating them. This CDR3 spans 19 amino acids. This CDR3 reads CASSLAAGATSIAKNIQYF. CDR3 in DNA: TGTGCCAGCAGCTTGGCGGCAGGGGCGACGAGTATAGCCAAAAACATTCAGTACTTC.

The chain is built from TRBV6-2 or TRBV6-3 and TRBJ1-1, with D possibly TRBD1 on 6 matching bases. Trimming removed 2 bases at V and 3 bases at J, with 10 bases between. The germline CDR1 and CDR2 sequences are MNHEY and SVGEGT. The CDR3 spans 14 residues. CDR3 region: CASSYANRDTEAFF. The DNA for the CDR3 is TGTGCCAGCAGTTACGCCAACAGGGACACTGAAGCTTTCTTT.

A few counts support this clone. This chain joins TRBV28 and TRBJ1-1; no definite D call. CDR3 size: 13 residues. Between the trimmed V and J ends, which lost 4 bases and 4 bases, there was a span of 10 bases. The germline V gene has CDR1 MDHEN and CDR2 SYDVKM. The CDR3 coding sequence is TGTGCCAGCAGTTCAGAAGTTGGCACTGAAGCTTTCTTT. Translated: CASSSEVGTEAFF.

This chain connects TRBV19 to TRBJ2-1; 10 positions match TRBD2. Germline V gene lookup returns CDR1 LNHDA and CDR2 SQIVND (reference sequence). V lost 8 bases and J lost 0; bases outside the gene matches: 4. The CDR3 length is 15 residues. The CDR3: CASGTSESSYNEQFF. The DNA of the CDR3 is TGTGCCAGTGGGACTAGCGAGAGCTCCTACAATGAGCAGTTCTTC.

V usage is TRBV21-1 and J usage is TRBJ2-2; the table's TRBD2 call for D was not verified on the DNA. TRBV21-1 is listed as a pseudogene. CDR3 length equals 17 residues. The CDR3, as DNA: TGTGCCAGCAGCAACCGGACTAGCGGGACGAACACCGGGGAGCTGTTTTTT. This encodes CASSNRTSGTNTGELFF.

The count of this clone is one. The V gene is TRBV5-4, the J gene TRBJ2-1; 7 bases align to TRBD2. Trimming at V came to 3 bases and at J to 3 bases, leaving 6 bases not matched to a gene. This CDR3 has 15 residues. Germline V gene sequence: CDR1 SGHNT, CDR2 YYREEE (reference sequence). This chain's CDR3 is CASSSGGGDYNEQFF. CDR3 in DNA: TGTGCCAGCAGCTCGGGAGGAGGGGACTACAATGAGCAGTTCTTC.

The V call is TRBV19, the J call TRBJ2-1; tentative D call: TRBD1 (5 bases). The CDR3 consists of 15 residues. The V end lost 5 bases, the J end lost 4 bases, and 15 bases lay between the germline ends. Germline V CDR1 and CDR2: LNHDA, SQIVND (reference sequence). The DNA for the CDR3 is TGTGCCAGTAGTCCCCGGACATCCCCTTACAATGAGCAGTTCTTC. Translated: CASSPRTSPYNEQFF.

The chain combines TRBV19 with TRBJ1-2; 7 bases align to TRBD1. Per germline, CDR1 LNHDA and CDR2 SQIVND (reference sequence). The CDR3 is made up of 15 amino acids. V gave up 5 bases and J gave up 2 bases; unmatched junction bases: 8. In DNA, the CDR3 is TGTGCCAGTAGTCCCGACAGGGTGACCAACTATGGCTACACCTTC. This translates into CASSPDRVTNYGYTF.

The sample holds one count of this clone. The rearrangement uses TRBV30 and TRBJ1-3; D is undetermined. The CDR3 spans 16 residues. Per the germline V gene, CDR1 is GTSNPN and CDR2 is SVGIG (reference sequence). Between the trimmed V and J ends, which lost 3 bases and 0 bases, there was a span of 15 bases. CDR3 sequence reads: CAWRDIIGGSGNTIYF. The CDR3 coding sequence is TGTGCCTGGAGAGATATAATCGGTGGCTCTGGAAACACCATATATTTT.

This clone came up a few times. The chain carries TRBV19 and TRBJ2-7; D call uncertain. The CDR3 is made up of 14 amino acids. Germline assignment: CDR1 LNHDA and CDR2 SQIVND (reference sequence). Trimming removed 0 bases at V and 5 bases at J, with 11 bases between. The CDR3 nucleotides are TGTGCCAGTAGTATAGAGACCCAGGCCCACGAGCAGTACTTC. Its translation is CASSIETQAHEQYF. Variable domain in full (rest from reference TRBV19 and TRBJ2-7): DGGITQSPKYLFRKEGQNVTLSCEQNLNHDAMYWYRQDPGQGLRLIYYSQIVNDFQKGDIAEGYSVSREKKESFPLTVTSAQKNPTAFYLCASSIETQAHEQYFGPGTRLTVT.

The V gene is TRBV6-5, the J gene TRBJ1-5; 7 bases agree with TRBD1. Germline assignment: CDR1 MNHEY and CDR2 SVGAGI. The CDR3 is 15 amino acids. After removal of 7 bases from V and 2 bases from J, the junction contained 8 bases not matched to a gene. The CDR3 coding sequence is TGTGCCAGCACCCCGGACAGGTCCCGCAATCAGCCCCAGCATTTT. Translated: CASTPDRSRNQPQHF.

CDR3 nucleotide sequence: TGCGCCAGCAGCCAAGATGTTGCGACTAGCGGGAGTGGGGATACGCAGTATTTT. This gives the protein CASSQDVATSGSGDTQYF. This rearrangement joins TRBV4-3 to TRBJ2-3, with 12 bases lining up with TRBD2. The CDR3 consists of 18 residues. The V gene end was trimmed by 0 bases and the J gene end by 6 bases; junction bases not matched to a gene: 10. Germline CDR1 reads LGHNA; CDR2 reads YSLEER.

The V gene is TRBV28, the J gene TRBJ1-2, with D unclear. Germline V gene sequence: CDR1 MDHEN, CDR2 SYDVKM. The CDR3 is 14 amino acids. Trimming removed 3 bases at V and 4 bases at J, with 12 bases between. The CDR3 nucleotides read TGTGCCAGCAGTTTGGCGGTTTCCCTCTATGGCTACACCTTC. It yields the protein CASSLAVSLYGYTF.

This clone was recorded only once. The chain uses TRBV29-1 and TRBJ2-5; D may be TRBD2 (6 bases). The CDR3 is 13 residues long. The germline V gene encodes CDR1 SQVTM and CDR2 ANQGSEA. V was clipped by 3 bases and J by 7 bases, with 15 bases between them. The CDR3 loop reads CSVDGGMMGTQYF. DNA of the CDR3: TGCAGCGTTGATGGCGGGATGATGGGGACCCAGTACTTC. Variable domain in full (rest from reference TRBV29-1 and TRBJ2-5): SAVISQKPSRDICQRGTSLTIQCQVDSQVTMMFWYRQQPGQSLTLIATANQGSEATYESGFVIDKFPISRPNLTFSTLTVSNMSPEDSSIYLCSVDGGMMGTQYFGPGTRLLVL.

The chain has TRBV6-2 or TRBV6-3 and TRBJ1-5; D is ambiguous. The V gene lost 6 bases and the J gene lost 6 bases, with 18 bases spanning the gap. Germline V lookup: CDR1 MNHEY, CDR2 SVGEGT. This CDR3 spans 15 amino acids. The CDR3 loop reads CASSYRAIAGQPQHF. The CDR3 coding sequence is TGTGCCAGCAGCTATAGGGCTATCGCGGGTCAGCCCCAGCATTTT.